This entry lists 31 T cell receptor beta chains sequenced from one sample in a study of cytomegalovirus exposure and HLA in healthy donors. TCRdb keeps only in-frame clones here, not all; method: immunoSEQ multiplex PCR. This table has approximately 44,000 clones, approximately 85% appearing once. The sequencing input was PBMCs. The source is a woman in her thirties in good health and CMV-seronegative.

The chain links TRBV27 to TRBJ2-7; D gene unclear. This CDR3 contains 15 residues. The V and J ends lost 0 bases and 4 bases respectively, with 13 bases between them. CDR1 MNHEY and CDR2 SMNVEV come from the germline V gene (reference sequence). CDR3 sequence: CASSLSPPERYEQYF. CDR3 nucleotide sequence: TGTGCCAGCAGTTTATCGCCACCGGAGAGGTACGAGCAGTACTTC.

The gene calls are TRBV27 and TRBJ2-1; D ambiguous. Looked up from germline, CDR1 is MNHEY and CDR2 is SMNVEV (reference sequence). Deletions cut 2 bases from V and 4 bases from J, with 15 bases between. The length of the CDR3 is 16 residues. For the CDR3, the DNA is TGTGCCAGCAGTTTAAGAATGGCAGAGGTATACAATGAGCAGTTCTTC. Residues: CASSLRMAEVYNEQFF.

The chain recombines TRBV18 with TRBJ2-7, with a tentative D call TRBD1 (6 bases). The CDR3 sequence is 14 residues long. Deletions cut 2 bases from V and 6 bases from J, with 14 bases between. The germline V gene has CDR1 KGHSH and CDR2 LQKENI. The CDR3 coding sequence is TGTGCCAGCTCACCAAGTTCAGGGGAGATCGAGCAGTACTTC. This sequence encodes CASSPSSGEIEQYF.

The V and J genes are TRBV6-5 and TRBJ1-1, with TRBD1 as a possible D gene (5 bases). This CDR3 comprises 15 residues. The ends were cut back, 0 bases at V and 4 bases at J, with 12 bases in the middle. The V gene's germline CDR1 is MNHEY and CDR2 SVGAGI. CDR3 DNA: TGTGCCAGCAGTTACTCGACAGCCCTCGGCACTGAAGCTTTCTTT. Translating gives CASSYSTALGTEAFF.

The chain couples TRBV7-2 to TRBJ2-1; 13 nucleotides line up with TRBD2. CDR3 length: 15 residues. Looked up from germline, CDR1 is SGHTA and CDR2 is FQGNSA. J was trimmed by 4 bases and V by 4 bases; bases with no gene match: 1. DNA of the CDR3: TGTGCCAGCAGCTCGACTAGCGGGGGGTACAATGAGCAGTTCTTC. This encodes CASSSTSGGYNEQFF.

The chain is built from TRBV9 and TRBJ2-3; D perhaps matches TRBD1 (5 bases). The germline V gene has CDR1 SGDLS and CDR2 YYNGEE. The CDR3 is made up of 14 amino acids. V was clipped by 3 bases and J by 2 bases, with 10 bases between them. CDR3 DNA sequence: TGTGCCAGCAGCGGCAGGGTCCCCACAGATACGCAGTATTTT. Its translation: CASSGRVPTDTQYF.

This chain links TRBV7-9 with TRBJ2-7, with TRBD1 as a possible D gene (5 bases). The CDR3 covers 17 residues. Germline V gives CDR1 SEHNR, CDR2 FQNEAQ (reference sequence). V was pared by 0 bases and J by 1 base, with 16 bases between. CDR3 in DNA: TGTGCCAGCAGCTTAGCGTTGTTGACAGACTCGTCCTACGAGCAGTACTTC. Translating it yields CASSLALLTDSSYEQYF. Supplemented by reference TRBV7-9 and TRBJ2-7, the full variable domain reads DTGVSQNPRHKITKRGQNVTFRCDPISEHNRLYWYRQTLGQGPEFLTYFQNEAQLEKSRLLSDRFSAERPKGSFSTLEIQRTEQGDSAMYLCASSLALLTDSSYEQYFGPGTRLTVT.

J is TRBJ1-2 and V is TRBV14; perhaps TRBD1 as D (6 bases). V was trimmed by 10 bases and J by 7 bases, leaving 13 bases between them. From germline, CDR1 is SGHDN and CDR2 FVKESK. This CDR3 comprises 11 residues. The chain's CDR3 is CAILRGGGYTF. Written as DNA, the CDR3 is TGTGCCATCCTGAGGGGGGGTGGCTACACCTTC. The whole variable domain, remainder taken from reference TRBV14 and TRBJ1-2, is EAGVTQFPSHSVIEKGQTVTLRCDPISGHDNLYWYRRVMGKEIKFLLHFVKESKQDESGMPNNRFLAERTGGTYSTLKVQPAELEDSGVYFCAILRGGGYTFGSGTRLTVV.

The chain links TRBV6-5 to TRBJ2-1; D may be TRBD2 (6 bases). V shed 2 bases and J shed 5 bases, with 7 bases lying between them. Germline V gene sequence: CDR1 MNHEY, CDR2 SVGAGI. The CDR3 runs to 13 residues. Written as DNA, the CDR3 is TGTGCCAGCAGTTACGGCGGGGACAATGAGCAGTTCTTC. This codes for CASSYGGDNEQFF.

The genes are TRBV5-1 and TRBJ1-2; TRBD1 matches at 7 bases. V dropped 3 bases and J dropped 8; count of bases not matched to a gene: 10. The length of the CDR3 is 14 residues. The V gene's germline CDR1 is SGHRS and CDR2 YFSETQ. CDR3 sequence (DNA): TGCGCCAGCAGCTCGTACCGGGACAGTGGGGGCTACACCTTC. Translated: CASSSYRDSGGYTF. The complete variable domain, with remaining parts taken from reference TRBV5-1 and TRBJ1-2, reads KAGVTQTPRYLIKTRGQQVTLSCSPISGHRSVSWYQQTPGQGLQFLFEYFSETQRNKGNFPGRFSGRQFSNSRSEMNVSTLELGDSALYLCASSSYRDSGGYTFGSGTRLTVV.

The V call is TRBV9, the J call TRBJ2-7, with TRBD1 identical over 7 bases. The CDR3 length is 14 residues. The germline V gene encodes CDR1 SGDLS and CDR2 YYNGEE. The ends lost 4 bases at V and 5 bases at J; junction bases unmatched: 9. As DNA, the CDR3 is TGTGCCAGCAGCAAAGAAACAGGGGTCAACGAGCAGTACTTC. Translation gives CASSKETGVNEQYF.

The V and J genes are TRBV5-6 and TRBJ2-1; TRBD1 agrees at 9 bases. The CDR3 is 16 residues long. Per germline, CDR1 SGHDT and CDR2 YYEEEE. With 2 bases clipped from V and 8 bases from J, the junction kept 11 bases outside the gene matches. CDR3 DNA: TGTGCCAGCAGCTTACCCGAGACAGGGGGTAGGTATGAGCAGTTCTTC. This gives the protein CASSLPETGGRYEQFF.

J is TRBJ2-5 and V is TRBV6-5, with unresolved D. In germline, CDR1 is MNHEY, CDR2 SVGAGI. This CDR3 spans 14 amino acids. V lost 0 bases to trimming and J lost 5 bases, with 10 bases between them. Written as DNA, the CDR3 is TGTGCCAGCAGTTACTCGGCATACAGTGAGACCCAGTACTTC. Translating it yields CASSYSAYSETQYF.

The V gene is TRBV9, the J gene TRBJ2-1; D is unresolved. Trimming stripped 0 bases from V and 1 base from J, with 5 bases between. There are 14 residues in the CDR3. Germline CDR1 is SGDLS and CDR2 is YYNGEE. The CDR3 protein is CASSVGGSYNEQFF. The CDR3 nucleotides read TGTGCCAGCAGCGTAGGAGGTTCCTACAATGAGCAGTTCTTC.

The CDR3: CASSSGGSQYF. In nucleotides, the CDR3 is TGTGCCAGCAGCTCCGGGGGGTCGCAGTATTTT. J is TRBJ2-3 and V is TRBV7-8; TRBD2 agrees at 7 bases. The CDR3 runs 11 residues. The junction had 2 bases not matched to a gene; V was cut back by 4 bases and J by 10 bases. Germline V lookup: CDR1 SGHVS, CDR2 FQNEAQ.

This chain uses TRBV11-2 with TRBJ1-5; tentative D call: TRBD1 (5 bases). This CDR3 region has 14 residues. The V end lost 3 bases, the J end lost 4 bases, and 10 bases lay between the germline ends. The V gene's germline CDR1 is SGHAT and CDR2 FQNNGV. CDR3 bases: TGTGCCAGCAGCTTCGGGGGATGGAATCAGCCCCAGCATTTT. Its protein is CASSFGGWNQPQHF.

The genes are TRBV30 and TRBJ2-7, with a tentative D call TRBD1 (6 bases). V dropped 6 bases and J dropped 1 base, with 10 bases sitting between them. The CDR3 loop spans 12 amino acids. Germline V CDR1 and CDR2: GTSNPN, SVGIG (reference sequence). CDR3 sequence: CACETGSYEQYF. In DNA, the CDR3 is TGTGCCTGTGAGACAGGTTCCTACGAGCAGTACTTC. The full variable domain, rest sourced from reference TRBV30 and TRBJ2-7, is SQTIHQWPATLVQPVGSPLSLECTVEGTSNPNLYWYRQAAGRGLQLLFYSVGIGQISSEVPQNLSASRPQDRQFILSSKKLLLSDSGFYLCACETGSYEQYFGPGTRLTVT.

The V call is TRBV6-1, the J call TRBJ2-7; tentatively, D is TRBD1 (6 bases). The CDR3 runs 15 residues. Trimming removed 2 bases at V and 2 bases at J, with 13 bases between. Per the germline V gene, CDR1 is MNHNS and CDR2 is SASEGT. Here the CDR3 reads CASSEFGTSPYEQYF. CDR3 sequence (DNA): TGTGCCAGCAGTGAATTCGGGACATCCCCCTACGAGCAGTACTTC.

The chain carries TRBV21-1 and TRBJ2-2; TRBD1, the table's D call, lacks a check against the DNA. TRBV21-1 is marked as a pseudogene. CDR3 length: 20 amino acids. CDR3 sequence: CASSPLPRGRTGDSTGELFF. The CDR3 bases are TGTGCCAGCAGCCCTCTGCCTAGGGGCCGGACAGGGGACAGCACCGGGGAGCTGTTTTTT.

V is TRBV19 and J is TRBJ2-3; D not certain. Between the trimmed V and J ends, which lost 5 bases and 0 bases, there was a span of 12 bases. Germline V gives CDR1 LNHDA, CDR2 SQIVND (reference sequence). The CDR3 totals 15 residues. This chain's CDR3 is CASSSLDRSTDTQYF. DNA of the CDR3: TGTGCCAGTAGTTCCCTCGATCGGAGCACAGATACGCAGTATTTT.

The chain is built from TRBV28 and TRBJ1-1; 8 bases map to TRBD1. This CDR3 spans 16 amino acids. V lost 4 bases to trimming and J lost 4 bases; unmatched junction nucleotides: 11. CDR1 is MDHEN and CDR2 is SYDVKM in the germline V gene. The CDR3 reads CASSSGTRGQGTEAFF. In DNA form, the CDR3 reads TGTGCCAGCAGTTCGGGGACCAGGGGGCAGGGCACTGAAGCTTTCTTT.

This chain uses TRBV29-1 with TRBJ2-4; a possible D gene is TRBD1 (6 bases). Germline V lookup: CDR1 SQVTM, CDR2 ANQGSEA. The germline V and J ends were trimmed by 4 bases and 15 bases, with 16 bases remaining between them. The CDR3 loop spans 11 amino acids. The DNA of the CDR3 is TGCAGCGTTGTGCTCAGGGGTGAAGGGTACTTC. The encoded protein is CSVVLRGEGYF.

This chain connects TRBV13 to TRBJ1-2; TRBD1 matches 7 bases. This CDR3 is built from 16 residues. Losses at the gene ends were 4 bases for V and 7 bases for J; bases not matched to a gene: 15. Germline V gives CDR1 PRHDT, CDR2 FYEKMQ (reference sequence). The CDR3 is CASSSGNEDRISGYTF. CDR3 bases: TGTGCCAGCAGCTCAGGGAACGAGGACAGGATATCTGGCTACACCTTC.

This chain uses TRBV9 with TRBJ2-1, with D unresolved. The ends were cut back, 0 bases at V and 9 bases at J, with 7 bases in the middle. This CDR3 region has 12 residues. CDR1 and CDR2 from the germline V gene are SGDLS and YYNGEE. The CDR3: CASSVGGTEQFF. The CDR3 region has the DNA TGTGCCAGCAGCGTAGGAGGAACTGAGCAGTTCTTC.

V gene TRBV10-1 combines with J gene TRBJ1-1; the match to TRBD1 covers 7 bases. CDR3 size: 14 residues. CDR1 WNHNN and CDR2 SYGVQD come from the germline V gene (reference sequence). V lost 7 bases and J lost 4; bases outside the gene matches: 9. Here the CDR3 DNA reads TGCGCCAGCACTTCTACAGGGGCGAGCACTGAAGCTTTCTTT. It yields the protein CASTSTGASTEAFF.

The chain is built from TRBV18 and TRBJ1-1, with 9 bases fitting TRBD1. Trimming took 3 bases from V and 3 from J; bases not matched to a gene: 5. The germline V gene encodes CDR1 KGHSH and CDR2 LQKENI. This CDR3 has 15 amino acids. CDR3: CASSPLDRGYTEAFF. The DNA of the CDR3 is TGTGCCAGCTCACCGTTGGACAGGGGATACACTGAAGCTTTCTTT.

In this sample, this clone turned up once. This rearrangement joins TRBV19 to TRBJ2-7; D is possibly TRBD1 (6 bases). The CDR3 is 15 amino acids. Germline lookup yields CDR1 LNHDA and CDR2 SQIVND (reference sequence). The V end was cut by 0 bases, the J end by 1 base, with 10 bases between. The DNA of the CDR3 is TGTGCCAGTAGTATAGATCGAGGGGGATCCTACGAGCAGTACTTC. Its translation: CASSIDRGGSYEQYF.

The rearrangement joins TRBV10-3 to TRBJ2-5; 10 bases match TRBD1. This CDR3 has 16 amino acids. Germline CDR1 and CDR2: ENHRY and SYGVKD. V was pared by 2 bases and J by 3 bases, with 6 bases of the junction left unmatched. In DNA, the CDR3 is TGTGCCATCAGTGAGCACGGGACAGGGGAGGAAGAGACCCAGTACTTC. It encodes CAISEHGTGEEETQYF.

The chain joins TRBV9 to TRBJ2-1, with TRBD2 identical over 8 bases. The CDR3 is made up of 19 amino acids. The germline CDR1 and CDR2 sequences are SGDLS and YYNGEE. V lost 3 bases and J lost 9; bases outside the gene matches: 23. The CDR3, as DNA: TGTGCCAGCAGCGCCCCACGTGAGGCGGCGGGAGGAACGGGAGGTGAGCAGTTCTTC. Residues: CASSAPREAAGGTGGEQFF.

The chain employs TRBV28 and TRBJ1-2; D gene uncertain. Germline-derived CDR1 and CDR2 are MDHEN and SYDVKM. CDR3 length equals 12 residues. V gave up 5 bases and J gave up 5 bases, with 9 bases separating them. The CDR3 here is CASSLLPYGYTF. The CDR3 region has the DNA TGTGCCAGCAGTCTCCTCCCTTATGGCTACACCTTC.

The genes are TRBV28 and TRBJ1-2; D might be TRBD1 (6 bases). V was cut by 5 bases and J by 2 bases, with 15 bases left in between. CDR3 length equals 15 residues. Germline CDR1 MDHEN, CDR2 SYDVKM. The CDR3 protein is CASSPVGQLNYGYTF. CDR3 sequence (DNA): TGTGCCAGCAGTCCCGTCGGACAGCTAAACTATGGCTACACCTTC.